What follows is one T cell receptor (beta chain) and its context. Trimming removed 1 base from V and 4 bases from J, with 12 bases in between. This CDR3 contains 15 residues. Germline V gene sequence: CDR1 LGHDT, CDR2 YNNKEL (reference sequence). The sample belongs to a study of blood T cell repertoires in COVID-19. Overall study: Whether acute or convalescent, the COVID-19 samples came from the United States, Italy and Spain. PBMCs, B-cell-depleted T cells, or T cells were the source of the cDNA or gDNA that made up the material.

As processed by the authors: How many nucleated cells were present was estimated from reference gene primer amplification. This table comes from immunoSEQ multiplex PCR, and its TCRdb copy is limited to in-frame clones, with some not included. The D gene and trimming were derived from the DNA, and the V and J assignments and clone size from that table. The sample lists approximately 140,000 clones, roughly 76% occurring once. This TCR came from a man older than 75 with acute or convalescent COVID-19. The chain couples TRBV3-1 (or the pseudogene TRBV3-2) to TRBJ2-3; possible D gene TRBD1, 6 bases. The sample consisted of peripheral blood. CDR3 in amino acids: CASSQGTARSDTQYF. Here the CDR3 DNA reads TGTGCCAGCAGCCAAGGGACAGCCCGATCAGATACGCAGTATTTT.